Shown below are 10 T cell receptor beta chains from a single sample sequenced in a study of T cell repertoires in ileal Crohn's disease. Measured with immunoSEQ multiplex PCR; TCRdb has only the in-frame clones, and not every one. The profile shows fewer than 2,000 clones, more than 75% of them singletons. Time point here: neoterminal ileum biopsy at postoperative endoscopy, about 6 months after surgery. The specimen was ileal tissue. The receptors here all came from an adult with Crohn's disease.

CDR3 sequence: CAWSCGGAGEKLFF. In DNA form, the CDR3 reads TGTGCCTGGAGTTGCGGGGGAGCGGGTGAAAAACTGTTTTTT. The chain joins TRBV30 to TRBJ1-4; possible D gene TRBD1, 5 bases. CDR3 size: 14 residues. In germline, CDR1 is GTSNPN, CDR2 SVGIG (reference sequence). Trimming took 2 bases from V and 7 from J, leaving 14 bases between them.

J is TRBJ2-5 and V is TRBV7-2, with 9 bases fitting TRBD1. Per the germline V gene, CDR1 is SGHTA and CDR2 is FQGNSA. The ends lost 7 bases at V and 0 bases at J; junction bases unmatched: 6. The CDR3 sequence is 15 residues long. CDR3 sequence (DNA): TGTGCCAGCAACATGGGACAGGGCAACCAAGAGACCCAGTACTTC. Translation: CASNMGQGNQETQYF.

This chain joins TRBV9 and TRBJ1-2, with D possibly matching TRBD1 (6 bases). Germline values: CDR1 SGDLS, CDR2 YYNGEE. V was pared by 0 bases and J by 4 bases, with 16 bases between. The CDR3 has 16 amino acids. CDR3 coding DNA: TGTGCCAGCAGCGTAGGCCCCCAGGGGACCTCCTATGGCTACACCTTC. This translates into CASSVGPQGTSYGYTF. Looking up the rest from reference TRBV9 and TRBJ1-2 gives the full variable domain: DSGVTQTPKHLITATGQRVTLRCSPRSGDLSVYWYQQSLDQGLQFLIQYYNGEERAKGNILERFSAQQFPDLHSELNLSSLELGDSALYFCASSVGPQGTSYGYTFGSGTRLTVV.

This clone came up once. This sequence joins TRBV29-1 and TRBJ1-5; D remains unclear. Trimming cost V 4 bases and J 6 bases, with 10 bases left between them. Germline lookup yields CDR1 SQVTM and CDR2 ANQGSEA. The CDR3 is 12 residues long. The CDR3 protein is CSVGVGGQPQHF. As DNA, the CDR3 is TGCAGCGTTGGAGTGGGAGGTCAGCCCCAGCATTTT.

This rearrangement joins TRBV6-6 to TRBJ2-7; D gene ambiguous. Trimming left V 2 bases short and J 6 bases short, with 11 bases between. Per the germline V gene, CDR1 is MNHNY and CDR2 is SVGAGI (reference sequence). This CDR3 contains 13 residues. CDR3 nucleotide sequence: TGTGCCAGCAGTTACGGCCAGGTTAGCGAGCAGTACGTC. It is translated as CASSYGQVSEQYV.

The rearrangement joins TRBV5-4 to TRBJ2-1, with 7 bases identical to TRBD2. This CDR3 contains 16 residues. Germline V lookup: CDR1 SGHNT, CDR2 YYREEE (reference sequence). V was pared by 0 bases and J by 0 bases, with 3 bases of the junction left unmatched. The CDR3 here is CASSLGSGLSYNEQFF. The DNA for the CDR3 is TGTGCCAGCAGCTTGGGTAGCGGGCTCTCCTACAATGAGCAGTTCTTC. The full variable domain, with the rest looked up from reference TRBV5-4 and TRBJ2-1, is ETGVTQSPTHLIKTRGQQVTLRCSSQSGHNTVSWYQQALGQGPQFIFQYYREEENGRGNFPPRFSGLQFPNYSSELNVNALELDDSALYLCASSLGSGLSYNEQFFGPGTRLTVL.

The sample holds one count of this clone. V and J are TRBV7-2 and TRBJ1-2; D not certain. CDR1 and CDR2 (germline): SGHTA, FQGNSA. The CDR3 length is 14 residues. The ends were cut back, 1 base at V and 4 bases at J, with 10 bases in the middle. CDR3 DNA sequence: TGTGCCAGCAGCTTAGGCCTAGGGAGCTATGGCTACACCTTC. Protein sequence: CASSLGLGSYGYTF.

The chain uses TRBV5-5 and TRBJ2-2; unclear D gene. V was pared by 4 bases and J by 7 bases, with 11 bases between. The CDR3 spans 13 residues. The V gene's germline CDR1 is SGHKS and CDR2 YYEKEE (reference sequence). The CDR3 sequence: CASSPNRVGELFF. DNA for the CDR3: TGTGCCAGCAGCCCCAACCGGGTCGGGGAGCTGTTTTTT.

The V and J genes are TRBV10-3 and TRBJ1-1; D not certain. The CDR3 is made up of 14 amino acids. Germline V gene data show CDR1 as ENHRY and CDR2 as SYGVKD. Deletions cut 7 bases from V and 4 bases from J, with 16 bases between. CDR3 in DNA: TGTGCCATCACCGGGTCGGGAATTGGCACTGAAGCTTTCTTT. This translates into CAITGSGIGTEAFF.

CDR3 region: CASSPQQGNYGYTF. In DNA form, the CDR3 reads TGTGCCAGCAGCCCGCAGCAGGGTAACTATGGCTACACCTTC. This chain connects TRBV7-3 to TRBJ1-2; perhaps TRBD1 as D (5 bases). Trimming left V 5 bases short and J 1 base short, with 11 bases between. The CDR3 spans 14 residues. Germline CDR1 is SGHTA and CDR2 is FQGTGA.